The present T cell receptor beta chain was sequenced within a study of CXCR3-negative and CXCR3-positive naive CD8 T cells. Among CD8+ T cells, naive ones were CD45RO-CCR7+CD27+CD95-. Germline V gene data show CDR1 as SNHLY and CDR2 as FYNNEI. CDR3 length equals 15 residues. About this clonotype itself: Its antigen remains unidentified.

General observations from the study: Naive CXCR3-positive cells had TRB CDR3s more hydrophobic than those of CXCR3-negative naive cells. TRBV-TRBJ usage was similar across naive CXCR3 subsets but distinct in memory cells.

All TRB cDNA libraries came from 5' RACE performed with UMI labels. Each CDR3 protein gets one entry in TCRdb, which reprocessed the 5' RACE reads and gives no DNA. The sample data list some 50,000 distinct CDR3 sequences. This receptor was obtained from a human donor in good health. Some clones in this sample may be carry-over from other donors' samples. Sequencing was performed on naive CXCR3+ CD8+ T cells from blood. The subset denotes: CD45RO-CCR7+CD27+CD95- naive CD8+ T cells expressing CXCR3 (TNR3+). The rearrangement uses TRBV2 and TRBJ1-2; TCRdb picks TRBD1, but there is no DNA to check that call. CDR3 residues: CASSEEGAGSYGYTF.